Listed below are T cell receptor beta chains from one sample, sequenced in a study of response to subunit inactivated influenza vaccine. TCRdb called the RT-PCR reads again in MiXCR, with one record for every CDR3 protein. The sample yields approximately 490,000 distinct CDR3 sequences, less than 7.5% seen once. The sequencing used PBMCs from blood, collected approximately 25 months after vaccination. These receptors were collected from a man between 45 and 75 years old who received an inactivated influenza vaccine. The CDR3 runs from the conserved cysteine through the conserved F or W. A D gene is named only where the DNA matches it firmly. Part of the rows lack a size; the others show once, few, many or a class for expanded clones.

cdr3_nt cdr3_aa v_call d_call j_call clone_size
TGTGCCTGGAGTGTACACAGGACGACTGAAGCTTTCTTT CAWSVHRTTEAFF TRBV30 - TRBJ1-1 many
TGCAGTGCTCAGCAACCGGGACAGGGGGCGGGGGAGCAGTACTTC CSAQQPGQGAGEQYF TRBV20-1 TRBD1 TRBJ2-7 -
TGCGCCAGCAGCCAAGATAACCAGGGCCCTAACTATGGCTACACCTTC CASSQDNQGPNYGYTF TRBV4-3 - TRBJ1-2 many
TGTGCCAGCAGCCCGACCGATATATACGAGCAGTACTTC CASSPTDIYEQYF TRBV7-6 - TRBJ2-7 few
TGCAGTGCTAGCTCTGATTCCTACGAGCAGTACTTC CSASSDSYEQYF TRBV20-1 - TRBJ2-7 -
TGTGCCAGCAGCCCGGGACTTTACTTCTACGAGCAGTACTTC CASSPGLYFYEQYF TRBV7-9 - TRBJ2-7 -
TGTGCCAGCAGTTTAAGTAGCGGGGGGGGCGAGCAGTACTTC CASSLSSGGGEQYF TRBV12-3/TRBV12-4 TRBD2 TRBJ2-7 few
TGTGCCAGCAGATCGGACAGGGTGGGCACCGGGGAGCTGTTTTTT CASRSDRVGTGELFF TRBV27 TRBD1 TRBJ2-2 few
TGTGCCAGCAGCGTAGACGGTCAGGGTTACGAGCAGCACTTC CASSVDGQGYEQHF TRBV9 - TRBJ2-7 -
TGCGCCAGCAGCTTGGCCCAAACAGGGACGGGCACAGATACGCAGTATTTT CASSLAQTGTGTDTQYF TRBV5-1 - TRBJ2-3 -
TGCGCCAGCAGCTTGGGGGCCGGCCAGATGAACACTGAAGCTTTCTTT CASSLGAGQMNTEAFF TRBV5-1 - TRBJ1-1 few
TGTGCCAGCACCGTGTCAGGGGTTCTGTGGGAGCAGTACTTC CASTVSGVLWEQYF TRBV5-6 - TRBJ2-7 -
TGTGCCACCAGTGATGCCCGTCGTATGTACAATGAGCAGTTCTTC CATSDARRMYNEQFF TRBV24-1 - TRBJ2-1 once
TGTGCCAGCAGCTTAGTGAAGTCCTACGAGCAGTACTTC CASSLVKSYEQYF TRBV7-2 - TRBJ2-7 many
TGTGCCAGCAGCCCCCGACCGACAGGCCGCCAAGAGACCCAGTACTTC CASSPRPTGRQETQYF TRBV7-9 - TRBJ2-5 few
TGTGCCAGCAGCTTAGACAGCGGTCCCTACGAGCAGTACTTC CASSLDSGPYEQYF TRBV11-2 - TRBJ2-7 many
TGTGCCATCAGTGCGGGACAGGTTCTGTCTTACTATGGCTACACCTTC CAISAGQVLSYYGYTF TRBV10-3 TRBD1 TRBJ1-2 -
TGTGCCATCAGTGTAGCCAGCGGGGGAGACAATGAGCAGTTCTTC CAISVASGGDNEQFF TRBV10-3 TRBD2 TRBJ2-1 few
TGCGCCAGCCGACCATTCGCGGGAGGGTACGAGCAGTACTTC CASRPFAGGYEQYF TRBV5-1 TRBD2 TRBJ2-7 many
TGCAGTGCTAGGTCTAGCGGGACCACAGATACGCAGTATTTT CSARSSGTTDTQYF TRBV20-1 TRBD2 TRBJ2-3 -
TGTGCCAGCAGCCAGGACAGTGTATACACAGATACGCAGTATTTT CASSQDSVYTDTQYF TRBV5-5 - TRBJ2-3 -
TGCGCCAGCAGCTTGACTCCTTCTTACAATGAGCAGTTCTTC CASSLTPSYNEQFF TRBV5-1 - TRBJ2-1 many